A selection of T cell receptor beta chains follows, all from one sample in a study of shared clonotypes between healthy human individuals. Measured with immunoSEQ multiplex PCR; TCRdb has only the in-frame clones, and not every one. There are about 1,800,000 clones in the sample; about 94% occur only once, and more than 0.9% lies in the top ten. Sequencing input: naive CD8+ T cells sorted from blood. Receptor source: a young man in good health. CDR3s include the opening cysteine and the closing phenylalanine or tryptophan. A D gene is named only where the DNA matches it firmly.

j_gene,len,d_gene,v_gene,CDR3aa,CDR3nt
TRBJ2-3,14,-,TRBV4-3,CASSPNRYADTQYF,TGCGCCAGCAGCCCTAACCGCTACGCGGATACGCAGTATTTT
TRBJ1-2,14,-,TRBV7-9,CASSLVGLDYGYTF,TGTGCCAGCAGCTTAGTCGGGCTGGACTATGGCTACACCTTC
TRBJ2-2,16,TRBD2,TRBV5-4,CASSFVLAGGTGELFF,TGTGCCAGCAGCTTCGTGCTAGCGGGCGGGACCGGGGAGCTGTTTTTT
TRBJ2-3,16,-,TRBV27,CASTPVRVSGTDTQYF,TGTGCCAGCACCCCCGTTAGGGTGAGTGGCACAGATACGCAGTATTTT
TRBJ1-2,16,-,TRBV7-9,CASSLDATGRVKGYTF,TGTGCCAGCAGCTTAGATGCTACAGGGCGGGTTAAAGGCTACACCTTC
TRBJ2-3,15,-,TRBV13,CASSSPPAKPDTQYF,TGTGCCAGCAGCTCCCCCCCGGCAAAACCAGATACGCAGTATTTT
TRBJ1-2,14,TRBD1,TRBV5-6,CASSADRAHYGYTF,TGTGCCAGCAGCGCCGACAGGGCCCACTATGGCTACACCTTC
TRBJ1-1,12,-,TRBV7-2,CASSLVGAEAFF,TGTGCCAGCAGCTTAGTCGGCGCTGAAGCTTTCTTT
TRBJ2-2,14,-,TRBV6-5,CASSPDLWTGELFF,TGTGCCAGCAGCCCCGACTTGTGGACCGGGGAGCTGTTTTTT
TRBJ2-7,14,-,TRBV5-6,CASSGAFRVYEQYF,TGTGCCAGCAGCGGAGCGTTTAGGGTCTACGAGCAGTACTTC
TRBJ2-5,14,-,TRBV15,CATSRDLAGETQYF,TGTGCCACCAGCAGAGATCTGGCGGGGGAGACCCAGTACTTC
TRBJ2-3,16,-,TRBV27,CASSLSAGPSTDTQYF,TGTGCCAGCAGTTTATCCGCAGGGCCCAGCACAGATACGCAGTATTTT
TRBJ2-2,13,-,TRBV13,CASSSGNTGELFF,TGTGCCAGCAGTTCAGGGAACACCGGGGAGCTGTTTTTT